The next 13 T cell receptor beta chains were all read from a single sample in a study of blood T cells in healthy people across ages. Alongside a J-beta primer mix, a sample-barcoded 5' primer served in a second PCR lasting about 7 to 12 cycles. TCRdb itself ran the 5' RACE reads through MiXCR, one entry per CDR3 protein. Counted here are some 710,000 distinct CDR3 sequences, 35% to 60% occurring once; the ten biggest clones make up 15% to 20%. Sequenced material: blood. These receptors were taken from a man older than 75 in good health.

This clonotype was seen ten or more times. This chain joins TRBV12-3 or TRBV12-4 and TRBJ2-7, with 10 positions matching TRBD1. The J segment lost 5 bases and the V segment lost 5 bases, leaving 6 bases of the junction unmatched. The CDR3 consists of 14 residues. DNA of the CDR3: TGTGCCAGCAGTCTGACAGGGGGCTTTAACGAGCAGTACTTC. Protein sequence: CASSLTGGFNEQYF.

In the case of this clonotype: A much larger clone differs by one base, so this may be a read error. The genes are TRBV7-2 and TRBJ2-1; 9 nucleotides line up with TRBD2. The CDR3 contains 15 residues. CDR1 and CDR2 (germline): SGHTA, FQGNSA. CDR3: CASGLRLAGMDEQFF. The CDR3 DNA is TGTGCCAGCGGCTTACGTCTAGCGGGAATGGATGAGCAGTTCTTC.

This clonotype was seen just once. The chain has TRBV11-2 and TRBJ2-1; tentative D call: TRBD2 (6 bases). V lost 7 bases, J lost 4 bases, and 17 bases lay in between. Germline CDR1 reads SGHAT; CDR2 reads FQNNGV. This CDR3 comprises 15 residues. CDR3: CASTTPGLEYNEQFF. The CDR3, as DNA: TGTGCCAGCACCACCCCGGGACTCGAATACAATGAGCAGTTCTTC.

The V call is TRBV20-1, the J call TRBJ2-1; maybe TRBD2 (6 bases). V was cut by 3 bases and J by 12 bases, with 18 bases left in between. This CDR3 comprises 13 residues. Germline-derived CDR1 and CDR2 are DFQATT and SNEGSKA (reference sequence). CDR3 in amino acids: CSASRDLGQGQFF. Here the CDR3 DNA reads TGCAGTGCTAGCCGGGACTTGGGGCAGGGGCAGTTCTTC.

This clonotype has at least ten counts. V usage is TRBV28 and J usage is TRBJ2-3, with D possibly being TRBD1 (6 bases). CDR3 length equals 12 residues. From germline, CDR1 is MDHEN and CDR2 SYDVKM. Between the trimmed V and J ends, which lost 6 bases and 6 bases, there was a span of 10 bases. CDR3 protein: CASSSQGDTQYF. In DNA, the CDR3 is TGTGCCAGCAGCTCACAGGGTGATACGCAGTATTTT. Supplemented by reference TRBV28 and TRBJ2-3, the full variable domain reads DVKVTQSSRYLVKRTGEKVFLECVQDMDHENMFWYRQDPGLGLRLIYFSYDVKMKEKGDIPEGYSVSREKKERFSLILESASTNQTSMYLCASSSQGDTQYFGPGTRLTVL.

This chain connects TRBV29-1 to TRBJ2-1, with D possibly being TRBD2 (6 bases). V was pared by 7 bases and J by 7 bases, with 17 bases between. CDR3 length: 13 amino acids. Germline V gene lookup returns CDR1 SQVTM and CDR2 ANQGSEA. CDR3: CSGETYRGNEQFF. The CDR3 DNA reads as TGCAGCGGCGAGACCTACCGGGGGAATGAGCAGTTCTTC.

In its sample, this clonotype was seen a few times. V and J are TRBV30 and TRBJ1-2; D gene uncertain. The CDR3 totals 15 residues. CDR1 is GTSNPN, CDR2 SVGIG, per germline (reference sequence). The germline V and J ends were trimmed by 2 bases and 2 bases, with 15 bases remaining between them. The chain's CDR3 is CAWSPTMTLNYGYTF. CDR3 sequence (DNA): TGTGCCTGGAGTCCTACAATGACTTTAAACTATGGCTACACCTTC.

This chain uses TRBV6-5 with TRBJ2-7, with D possibly TRBD2 on 6 matching bases. The V gene's germline CDR1 is MNHEY and CDR2 SVGAGI. V dropped 2 bases and J dropped 9 bases, with 11 bases sitting between them. The CDR3 runs to 12 residues. The CDR3 DNA is TGTGCCAGCAGTTACGGCGGGGCGGCGCAGTACTTC. Amino acids: CASSYGGAAQYF.

This clonotype has more than one count but fewer than ten. The chain joins TRBV5-1 to TRBJ1-4, with 7 positions matching TRBD1. Germline lookup yields CDR1 SGHRS and CDR2 YFSETQ. The trim removed 1 base at V and 3 bases at J, leaving 6 bases unmatched. CDR3 size: 16 residues. CDR3 sequence reads: CASSLPTGVSNEKLFF. The CDR3 DNA sequence: TGCGCCAGCAGCTTGCCCACAGGGGTTTCTAATGAAAAACTGTTTTTT.

The rearrangement uses TRBV7-2 and TRBJ2-7; 9 bases map to TRBD2. J was trimmed by 1 base and V by 5 bases; bases with no gene match: 3. The length of the CDR3 is 14 residues. The germline gives CDR1 SGHTA, CDR2 FQGNSA. This CDR3 reads CASSATSGSYEQYF. The CDR3, as DNA: TGTGCCAGCAGCGCGACTAGCGGTTCCTACGAGCAGTACTTC.

Worth noting for this clonotype: A read error may explain this, as a much larger clone is one base away. The chain employs TRBV5-1 and TRBJ2-3; 8 bases are a match to TRBD1. The CDR3 runs 15 residues. Germline loops: CDR1 SGHRS, CDR2 YFSETQ. V lost 4 bases to trimming and J lost 4 bases; unmatched junction nucleotides: 8. The CDR3, as DNA: TGCGCCAGCAGCGCCCCCGGGACAGGCGCAGATACGCAGTATTTT. Encoded protein: CASSAPGTGADTQYF.

This clonotype has only one observation. This rearrangement joins TRBV20-1 to TRBJ1-1; TRBD1 might be the D (5 bases). Germline V gene data show CDR1 as DFQATT and CDR2 as SNEGSKA (reference sequence). The CDR3 runs 13 residues. Trimming took off 2 bases at V and 4 bases at J, with 11 bases between the two ends. As DNA, the CDR3 is TGCAGTGCTAGAATGGACACTTTCACTGAAGCTTTCTTT. It specifies CSARMDTFTEAFF.

The chain recombines TRBV7-2 with TRBJ1-2; 8 bases are a match to TRBD1. Trimming took 2 bases from V and 4 from J; bases not matched to a gene: 9. Germline-derived CDR1 and CDR2 are SGHTA and FQGNSA. This CDR3 contains 16 residues. The CDR3, as DNA: TGTGCCAGCAGCTTAAGGCCAGGGGGCGTTGGCTATGGCTACACCTTC. It yields the protein CASSLRPGGVGYGYTF.